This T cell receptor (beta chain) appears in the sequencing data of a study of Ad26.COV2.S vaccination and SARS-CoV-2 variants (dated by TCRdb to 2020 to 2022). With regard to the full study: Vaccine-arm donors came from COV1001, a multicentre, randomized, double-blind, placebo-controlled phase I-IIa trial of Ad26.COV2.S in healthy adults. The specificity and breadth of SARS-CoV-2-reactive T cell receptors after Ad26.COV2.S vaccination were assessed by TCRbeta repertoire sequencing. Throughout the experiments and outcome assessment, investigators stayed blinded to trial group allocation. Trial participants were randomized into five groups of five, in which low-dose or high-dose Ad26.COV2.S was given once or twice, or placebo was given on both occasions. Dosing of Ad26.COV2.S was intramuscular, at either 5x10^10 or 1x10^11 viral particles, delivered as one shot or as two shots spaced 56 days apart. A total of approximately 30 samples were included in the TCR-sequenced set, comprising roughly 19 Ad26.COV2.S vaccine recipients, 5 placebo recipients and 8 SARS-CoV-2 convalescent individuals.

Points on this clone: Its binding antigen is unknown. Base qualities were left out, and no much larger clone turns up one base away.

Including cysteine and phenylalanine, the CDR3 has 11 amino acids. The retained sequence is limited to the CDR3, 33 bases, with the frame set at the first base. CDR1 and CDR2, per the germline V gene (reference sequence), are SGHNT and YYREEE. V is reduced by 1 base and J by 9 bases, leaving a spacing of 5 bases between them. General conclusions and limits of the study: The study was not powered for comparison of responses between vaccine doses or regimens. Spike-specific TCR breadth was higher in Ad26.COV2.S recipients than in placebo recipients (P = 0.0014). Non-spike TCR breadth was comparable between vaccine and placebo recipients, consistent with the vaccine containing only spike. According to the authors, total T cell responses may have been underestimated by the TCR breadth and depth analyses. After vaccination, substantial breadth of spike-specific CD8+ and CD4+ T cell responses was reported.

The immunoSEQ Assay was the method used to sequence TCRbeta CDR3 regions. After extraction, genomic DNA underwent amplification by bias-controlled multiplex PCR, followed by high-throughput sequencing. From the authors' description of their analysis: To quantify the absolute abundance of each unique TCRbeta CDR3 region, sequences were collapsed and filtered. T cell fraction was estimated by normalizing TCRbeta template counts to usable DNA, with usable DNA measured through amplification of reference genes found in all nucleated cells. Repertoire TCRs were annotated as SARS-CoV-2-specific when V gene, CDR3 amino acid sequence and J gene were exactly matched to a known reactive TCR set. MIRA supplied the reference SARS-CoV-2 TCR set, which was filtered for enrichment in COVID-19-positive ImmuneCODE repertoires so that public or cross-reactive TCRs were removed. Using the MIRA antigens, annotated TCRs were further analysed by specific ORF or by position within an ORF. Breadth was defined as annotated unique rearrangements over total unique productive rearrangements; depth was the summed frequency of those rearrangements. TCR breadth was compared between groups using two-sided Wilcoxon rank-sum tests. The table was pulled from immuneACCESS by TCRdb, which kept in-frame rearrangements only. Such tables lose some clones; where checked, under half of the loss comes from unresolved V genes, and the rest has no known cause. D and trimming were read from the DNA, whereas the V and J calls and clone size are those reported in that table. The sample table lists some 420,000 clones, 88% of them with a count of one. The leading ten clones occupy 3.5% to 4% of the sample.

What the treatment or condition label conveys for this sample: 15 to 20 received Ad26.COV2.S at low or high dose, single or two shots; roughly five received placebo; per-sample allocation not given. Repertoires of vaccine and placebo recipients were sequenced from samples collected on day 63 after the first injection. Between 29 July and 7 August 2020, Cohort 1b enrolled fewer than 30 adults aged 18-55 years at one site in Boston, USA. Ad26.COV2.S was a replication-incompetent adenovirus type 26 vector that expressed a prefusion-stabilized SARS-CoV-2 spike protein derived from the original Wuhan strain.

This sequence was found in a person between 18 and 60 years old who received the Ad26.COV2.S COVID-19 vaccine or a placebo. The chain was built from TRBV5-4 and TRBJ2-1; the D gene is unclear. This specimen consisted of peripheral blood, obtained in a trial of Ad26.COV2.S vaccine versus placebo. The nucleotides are TGTGCCAGCAGCTTGAGGACTGAGCAGTTCTTC. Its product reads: CASSLRTEQFF.